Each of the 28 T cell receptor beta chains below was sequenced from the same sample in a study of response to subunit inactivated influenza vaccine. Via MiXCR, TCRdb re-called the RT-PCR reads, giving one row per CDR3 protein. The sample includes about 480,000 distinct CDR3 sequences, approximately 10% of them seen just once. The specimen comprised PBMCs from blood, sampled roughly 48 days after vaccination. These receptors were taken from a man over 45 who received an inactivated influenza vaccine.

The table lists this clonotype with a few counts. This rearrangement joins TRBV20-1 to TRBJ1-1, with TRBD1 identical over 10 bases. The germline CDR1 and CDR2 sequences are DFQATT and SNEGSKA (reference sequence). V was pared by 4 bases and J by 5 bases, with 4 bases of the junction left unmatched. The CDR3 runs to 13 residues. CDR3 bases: TGCAGTGCTACCCGGGACAGGGGAACTGAAGCTTTCTTT. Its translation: CSATRDRGTEAFF.

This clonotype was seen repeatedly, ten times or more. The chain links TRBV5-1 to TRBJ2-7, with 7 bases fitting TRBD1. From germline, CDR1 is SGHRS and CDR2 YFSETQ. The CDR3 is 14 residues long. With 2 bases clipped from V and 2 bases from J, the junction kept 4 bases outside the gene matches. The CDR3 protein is CASSFRQGPYEQYF. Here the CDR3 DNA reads TGCGCCAGCAGCTTCCGACAGGGACCCTACGAGCAGTACTTC.

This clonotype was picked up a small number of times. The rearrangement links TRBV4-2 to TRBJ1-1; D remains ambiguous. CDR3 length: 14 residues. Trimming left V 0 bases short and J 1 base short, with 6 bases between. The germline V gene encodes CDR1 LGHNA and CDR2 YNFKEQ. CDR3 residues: CASSQDLPNTEAFF. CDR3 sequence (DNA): TGTGCCAGCAGCCAAGACCTCCCGAACACTGAAGCTTTCTTT.

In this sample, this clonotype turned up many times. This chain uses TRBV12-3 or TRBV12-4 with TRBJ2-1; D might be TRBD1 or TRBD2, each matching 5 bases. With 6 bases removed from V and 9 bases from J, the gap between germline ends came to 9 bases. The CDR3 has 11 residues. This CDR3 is CASSTGPEQFF. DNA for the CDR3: TGTGCCAGCAGCACGGGGCCTGAGCAGTTCTTC.

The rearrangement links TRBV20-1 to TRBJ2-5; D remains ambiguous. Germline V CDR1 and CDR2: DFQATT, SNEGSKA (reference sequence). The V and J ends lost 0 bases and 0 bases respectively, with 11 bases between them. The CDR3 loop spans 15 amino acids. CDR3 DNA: TGCAGTGCTAGAGAAAGGGCAAAGTACCAAGAGACCCAGTACTTC. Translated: CSARERAKYQETQYF.

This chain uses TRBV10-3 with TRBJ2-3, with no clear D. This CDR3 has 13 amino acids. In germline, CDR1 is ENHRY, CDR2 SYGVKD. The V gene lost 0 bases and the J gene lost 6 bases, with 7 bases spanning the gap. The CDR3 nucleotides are TGTGCCATCAGTGAGTCCCAACCGGATACGCAGTATTTT. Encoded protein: CAISESQPDTQYF.

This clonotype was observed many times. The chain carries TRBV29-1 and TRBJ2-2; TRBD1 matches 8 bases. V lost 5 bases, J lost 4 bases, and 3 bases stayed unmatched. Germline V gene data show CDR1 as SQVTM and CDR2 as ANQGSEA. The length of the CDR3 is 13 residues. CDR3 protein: CSVRQGLTGELFF. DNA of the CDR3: TGCAGCGTTAGACAGGGGCTCACCGGGGAGCTGTTTTTT.

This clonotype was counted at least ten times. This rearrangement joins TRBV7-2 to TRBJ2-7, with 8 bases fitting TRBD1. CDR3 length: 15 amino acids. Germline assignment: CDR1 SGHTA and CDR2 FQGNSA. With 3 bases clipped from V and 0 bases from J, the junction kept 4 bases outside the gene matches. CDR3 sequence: CASSFAGTGSYEQYF. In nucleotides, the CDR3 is TGTGCCAGCAGCTTCGCCGGGACAGGCTCCTACGAGCAGTACTTC.

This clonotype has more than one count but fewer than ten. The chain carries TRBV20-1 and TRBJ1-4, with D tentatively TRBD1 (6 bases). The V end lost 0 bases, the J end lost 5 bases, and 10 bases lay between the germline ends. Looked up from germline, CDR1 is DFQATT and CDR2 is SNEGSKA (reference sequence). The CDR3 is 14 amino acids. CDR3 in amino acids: CSARDPGQNEKLFF. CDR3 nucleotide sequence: TGCAGTGCTAGAGACCCCGGACAGAATGAAAAACTGTTTTTT.

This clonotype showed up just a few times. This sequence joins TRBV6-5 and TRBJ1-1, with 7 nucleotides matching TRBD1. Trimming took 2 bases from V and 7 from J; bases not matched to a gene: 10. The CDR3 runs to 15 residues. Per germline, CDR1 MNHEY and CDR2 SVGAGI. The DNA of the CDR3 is TGTGCCAGCAGTTACGGAGGACAGGCTTCTGGTGAAGCTTTCTTT. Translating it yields CASSYGGQASGEAFF.

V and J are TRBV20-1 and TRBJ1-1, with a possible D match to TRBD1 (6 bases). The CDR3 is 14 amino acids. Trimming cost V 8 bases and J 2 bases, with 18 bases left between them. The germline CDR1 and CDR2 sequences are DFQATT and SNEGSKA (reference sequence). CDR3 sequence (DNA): TGCAGTTTACAGGGACTTACGATCAACACTGAAGCTTTCTTT. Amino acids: CSLQGLTINTEAFF.

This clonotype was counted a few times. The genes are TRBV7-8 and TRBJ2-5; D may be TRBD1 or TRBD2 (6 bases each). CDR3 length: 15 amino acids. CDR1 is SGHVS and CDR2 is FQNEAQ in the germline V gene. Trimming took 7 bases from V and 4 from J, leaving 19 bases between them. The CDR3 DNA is TGTGCCAGCACCATGGGGGGCAGGGGCGGAGAGACCCAGTACTTC. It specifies CASTMGGRGGETQYF.

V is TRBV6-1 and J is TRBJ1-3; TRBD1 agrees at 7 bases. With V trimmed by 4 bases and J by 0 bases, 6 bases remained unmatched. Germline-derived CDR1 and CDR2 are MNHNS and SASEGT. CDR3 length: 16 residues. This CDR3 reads CASSVQGRSSGNTIYF. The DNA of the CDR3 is TGTGCCAGCAGTGTACAGGGGCGCAGCTCTGGAAACACCATATATTTT.

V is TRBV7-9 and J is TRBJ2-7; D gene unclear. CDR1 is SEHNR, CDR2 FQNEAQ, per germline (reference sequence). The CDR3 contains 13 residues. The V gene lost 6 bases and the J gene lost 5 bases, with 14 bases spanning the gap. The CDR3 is CASSTALYNEQYF. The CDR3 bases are TGTGCCAGCAGTACAGCGCTGTATAACGAGCAGTACTTC. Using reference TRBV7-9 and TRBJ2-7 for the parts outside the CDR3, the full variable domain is DTGVSQNPRHKITKRGQNVTFRCDPISEHNRLYWYRQTLGQGPEFLTYFQNEAQLEKSRLLSDRFSAERPKGSFSTLEIQRTEQGDSAMYLCASSTALYNEQYFGPGTRLTVT.

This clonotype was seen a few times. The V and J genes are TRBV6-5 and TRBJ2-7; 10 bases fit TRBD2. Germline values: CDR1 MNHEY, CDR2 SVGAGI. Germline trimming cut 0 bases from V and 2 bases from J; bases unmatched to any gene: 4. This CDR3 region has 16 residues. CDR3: CASSYSGLAGAYEQYF. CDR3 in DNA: TGTGCCAGCAGTTACTCGGGGCTAGCGGGAGCCTACGAGCAGTACTTC.

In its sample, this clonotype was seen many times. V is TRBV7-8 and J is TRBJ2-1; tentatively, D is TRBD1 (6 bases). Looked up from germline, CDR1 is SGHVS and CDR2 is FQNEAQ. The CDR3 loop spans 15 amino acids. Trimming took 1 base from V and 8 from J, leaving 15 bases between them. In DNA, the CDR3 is TGTGCCAGCAGCTTAGATGGGGGCGGGTTCGATGAGCAGTTCTTC. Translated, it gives CASSLDGGGFDEQFF.

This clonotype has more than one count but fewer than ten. The CDR3 region has the DNA TGTGCCAGCAGTTCGACCTCCTTGGGCTTGGGCATTCAGTACTTC. Residues: CASSSTSLGLGIQYF. The V call is TRBV28, the J call TRBJ2-4; D is ambiguous. CDR3 length: 15 amino acids. V shed 4 bases and J shed 9 bases, with 19 bases lying between them. Germline lookup yields CDR1 MDHEN and CDR2 SYDVKM.

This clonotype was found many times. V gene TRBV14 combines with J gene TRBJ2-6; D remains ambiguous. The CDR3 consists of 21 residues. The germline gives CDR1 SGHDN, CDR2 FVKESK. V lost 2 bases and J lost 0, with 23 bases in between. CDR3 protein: CASSQKSPGSILSSGANVLTF. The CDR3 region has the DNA TGTGCCAGCAGCCAAAAATCTCCGGGCTCCATCCTTAGCTCTGGGGCCAACGTCCTGACTTTC.

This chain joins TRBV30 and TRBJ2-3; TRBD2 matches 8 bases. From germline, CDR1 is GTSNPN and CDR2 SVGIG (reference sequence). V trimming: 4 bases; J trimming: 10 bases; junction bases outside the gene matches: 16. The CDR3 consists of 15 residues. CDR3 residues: CAWTTRLASFGAQYF. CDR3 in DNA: TGTGCCTGGACTACGCGACTAGCGTCCTTTGGTGCGCAGTATTTT.

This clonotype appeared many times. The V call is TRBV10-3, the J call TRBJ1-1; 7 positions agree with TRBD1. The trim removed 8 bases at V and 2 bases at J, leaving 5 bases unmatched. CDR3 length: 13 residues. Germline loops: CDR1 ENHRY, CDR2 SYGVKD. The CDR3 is CAIRDRENTEAFF. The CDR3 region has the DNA TGTGCCATCCGAGACAGGGAAAACACTGAAGCTTTCTTT.

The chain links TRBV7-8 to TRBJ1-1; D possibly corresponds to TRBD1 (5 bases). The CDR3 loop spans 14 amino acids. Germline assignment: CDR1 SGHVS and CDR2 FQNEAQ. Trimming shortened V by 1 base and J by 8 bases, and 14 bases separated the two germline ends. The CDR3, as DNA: TGTGCCAGCAGCTTAGATTGGGTGGCAGGGGAAGCTTTCTTT. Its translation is CASSLDWVAGEAFF.

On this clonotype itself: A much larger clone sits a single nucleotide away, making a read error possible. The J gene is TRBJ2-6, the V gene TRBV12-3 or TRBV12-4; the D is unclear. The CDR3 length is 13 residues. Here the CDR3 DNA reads TGTGCCAGCGGTTTTGTTGGGGCCAACGTCCTGACTTTC. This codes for CASGFVGANVLTF.

CDR3 coding DNA: TGTGCCAGCAGCTTAGCCGGGACGCAGACCGGGGAGCTGTTTTTT. This encodes CASSLAGTQTGELFF. The chain employs TRBV11-3 and TRBJ2-2; D possibly matches TRBD1 or TRBD2 (5 bases each). The CDR3 is 15 amino acids. Trimming pared 1 base from V and 5 bases from J, leaving 11 bases between. Looked up from germline, CDR1 is SGHNT and CDR2 is YENEEA.

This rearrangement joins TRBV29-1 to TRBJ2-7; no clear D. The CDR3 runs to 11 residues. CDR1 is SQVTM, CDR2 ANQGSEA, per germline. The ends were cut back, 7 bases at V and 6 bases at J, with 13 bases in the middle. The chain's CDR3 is CSAARQREQYF. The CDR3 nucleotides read TGCAGCGCTGCCCGGCAGCGCGAGCAGTACTTC.

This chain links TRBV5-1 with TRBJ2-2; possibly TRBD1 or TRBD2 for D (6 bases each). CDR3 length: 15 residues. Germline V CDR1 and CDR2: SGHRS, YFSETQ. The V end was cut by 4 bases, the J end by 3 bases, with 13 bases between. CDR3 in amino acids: CASSLKGGDTGELFF. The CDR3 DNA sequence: TGCGCCAGCAGCCTGAAGGGGGGTGACACCGGGGAGCTGTTTTTT.

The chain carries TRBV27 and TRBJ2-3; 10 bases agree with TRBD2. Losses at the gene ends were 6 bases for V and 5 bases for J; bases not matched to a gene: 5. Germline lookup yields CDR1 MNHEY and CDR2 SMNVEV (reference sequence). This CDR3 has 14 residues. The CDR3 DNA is TGTGCCAGCAGGATACTAGCGGGGATAGATACGCAGTATTTT. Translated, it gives CASRILAGIDTQYF.

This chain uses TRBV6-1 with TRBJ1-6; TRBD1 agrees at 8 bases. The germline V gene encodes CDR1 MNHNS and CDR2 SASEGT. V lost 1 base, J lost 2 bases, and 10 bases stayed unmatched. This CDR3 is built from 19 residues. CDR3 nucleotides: TGTGCCAGCAGTGAAGAGTGGACAGGGCGGTATACCTATAATTCACCCCTCCACTTT. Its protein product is CASSEEWTGRYTYNSPLHF.

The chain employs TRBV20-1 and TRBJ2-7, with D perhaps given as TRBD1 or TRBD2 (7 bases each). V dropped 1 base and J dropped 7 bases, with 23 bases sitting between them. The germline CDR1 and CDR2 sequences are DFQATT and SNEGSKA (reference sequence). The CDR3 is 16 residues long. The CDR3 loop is CSARVPGGVGVREQYF. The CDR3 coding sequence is TGCAGTGCTAGAGTCCCAGGGGGGGTCGGCGTGAGGGAGCAGTACTTC.